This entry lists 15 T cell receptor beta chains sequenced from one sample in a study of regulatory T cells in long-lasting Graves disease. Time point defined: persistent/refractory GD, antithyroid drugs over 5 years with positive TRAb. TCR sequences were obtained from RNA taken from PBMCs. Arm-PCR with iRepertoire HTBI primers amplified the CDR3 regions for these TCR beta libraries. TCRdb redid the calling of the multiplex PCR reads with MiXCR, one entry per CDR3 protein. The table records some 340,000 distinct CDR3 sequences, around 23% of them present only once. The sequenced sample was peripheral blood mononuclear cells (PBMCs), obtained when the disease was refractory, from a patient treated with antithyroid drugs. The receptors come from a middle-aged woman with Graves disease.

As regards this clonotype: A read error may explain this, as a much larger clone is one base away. Written as DNA, the CDR3 is TGTGCCTGCAACTTGGGGGGGAAAGAGACCCAGTACTTC. This gives the protein CACNLGGKETQYF. V and J are TRBV12-3 or TRBV12-4 and TRBJ2-5, with 7 bases aligning to TRBD2. The CDR3 totals 13 residues. The V and J ends lost 11 bases and 3 bases, in that order; junction bases with no gene match: 9.

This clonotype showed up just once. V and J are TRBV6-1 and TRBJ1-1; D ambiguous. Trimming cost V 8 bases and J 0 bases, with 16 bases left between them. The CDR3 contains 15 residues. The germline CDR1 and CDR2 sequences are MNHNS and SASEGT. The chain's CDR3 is CASGRSGRMNTEAFF. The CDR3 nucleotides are TGTGCCAGCGGGCGAAGTGGCAGAATGAACACTGAAGCTTTCTTT.

For the CDR3, the DNA is TGTGCCAGCAGCCACAAGGCAGTGAATCAGCCCCAGCATTTT. Residues: CASSHKAVNQPQHF. The V call is TRBV3-1, the J call TRBJ1-5; unclear D gene. Germline V gene lookup returns CDR1 LGHDT and CDR2 YNNKEL (reference sequence). The CDR3 extends over 14 amino acids. V was cut by 3 bases and J by 4 bases, with 10 bases left in between.

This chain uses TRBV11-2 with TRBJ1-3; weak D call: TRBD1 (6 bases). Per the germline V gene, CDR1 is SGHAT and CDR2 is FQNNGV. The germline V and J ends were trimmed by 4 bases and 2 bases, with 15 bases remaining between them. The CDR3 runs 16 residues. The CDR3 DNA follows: TGTGCCAGCAGCTCCAGGGGTAAGGGTGCTGGAAACACCATATATTTT. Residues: CASSSRGKGAGNTIYF. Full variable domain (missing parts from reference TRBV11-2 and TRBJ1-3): EAGVAQSPRYKIIEKRQSVAFWCNPISGHATLYWYQQILGQGPKLLIQFQNNGVVDDSQLPKDRFSAERLKGVDSTLKIQPAKLEDSAVYLCASSSRGKGAGNTIYFGEGSWLTVV.

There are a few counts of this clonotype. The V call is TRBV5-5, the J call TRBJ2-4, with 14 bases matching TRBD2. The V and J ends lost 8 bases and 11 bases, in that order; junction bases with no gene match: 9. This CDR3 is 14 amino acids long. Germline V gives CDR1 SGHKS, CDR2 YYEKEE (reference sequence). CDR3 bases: TGTGCCAGTACCTTGGGACTAGCGGGAGCGGTTCAGTACTTC. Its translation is CASTLGLAGAVQYF.

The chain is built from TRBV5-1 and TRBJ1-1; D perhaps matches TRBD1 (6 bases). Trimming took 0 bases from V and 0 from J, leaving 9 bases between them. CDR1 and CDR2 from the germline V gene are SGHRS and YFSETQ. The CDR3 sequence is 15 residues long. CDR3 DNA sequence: TGCGCCAGCAGCTTGGGTTGGGGGCTGAACACTGAAGCTTTCTTT. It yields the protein CASSLGWGLNTEAFF.

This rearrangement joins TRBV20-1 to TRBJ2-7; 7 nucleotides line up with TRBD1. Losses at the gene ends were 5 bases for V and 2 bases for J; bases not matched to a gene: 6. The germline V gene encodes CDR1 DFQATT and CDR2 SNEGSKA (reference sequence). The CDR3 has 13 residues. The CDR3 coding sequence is TGCAGTGCTTTTTGGGACAGAGCCTACGAGCAGTACTTC. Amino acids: CSAFWDRAYEQYF.

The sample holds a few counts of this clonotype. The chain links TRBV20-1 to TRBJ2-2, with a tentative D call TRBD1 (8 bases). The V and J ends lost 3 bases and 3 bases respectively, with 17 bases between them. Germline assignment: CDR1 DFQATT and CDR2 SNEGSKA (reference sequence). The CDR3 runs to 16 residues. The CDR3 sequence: CSASYRGGPHTGELFF. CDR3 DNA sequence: TGCAGTGCTAGTTACAGGGGGGGACCCCACACCGGGGAGCTGTTTTTT.

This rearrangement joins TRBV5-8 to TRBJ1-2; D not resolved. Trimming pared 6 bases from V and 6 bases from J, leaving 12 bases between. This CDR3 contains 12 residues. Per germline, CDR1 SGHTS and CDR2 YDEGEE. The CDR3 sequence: CASIGSSDGYTF. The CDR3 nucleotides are TGTGCCAGCATCGGGTCCTCCGATGGCTACACCTTC.

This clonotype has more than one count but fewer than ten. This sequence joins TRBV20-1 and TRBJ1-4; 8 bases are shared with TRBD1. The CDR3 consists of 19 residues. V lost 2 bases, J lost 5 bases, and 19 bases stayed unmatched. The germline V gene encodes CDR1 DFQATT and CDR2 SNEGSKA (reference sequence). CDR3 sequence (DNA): TGCAGTGCTAGAATAAACGCAGGGGGCCGGGCCCTAGGGAATGAAAAACTGTTTTTT. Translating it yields CSARINAGGRALGNEKLFF.

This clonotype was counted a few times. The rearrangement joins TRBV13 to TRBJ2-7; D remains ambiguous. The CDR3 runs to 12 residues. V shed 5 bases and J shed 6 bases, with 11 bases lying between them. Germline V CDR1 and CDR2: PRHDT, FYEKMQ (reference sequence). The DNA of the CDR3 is TGTGCCAGCAGCAGGGATAGCTTCGAGCAGTACTTC. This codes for CASSRDSFEQYF.

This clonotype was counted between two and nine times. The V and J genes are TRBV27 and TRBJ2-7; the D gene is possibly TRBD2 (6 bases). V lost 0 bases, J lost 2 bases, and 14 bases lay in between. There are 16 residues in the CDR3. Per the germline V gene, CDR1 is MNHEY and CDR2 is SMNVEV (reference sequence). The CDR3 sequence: CASSLSRETRTYEQYF. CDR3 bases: TGTGCCAGCAGTTTATCCCGAGAGACTAGAACCTACGAGCAGTACTTC.

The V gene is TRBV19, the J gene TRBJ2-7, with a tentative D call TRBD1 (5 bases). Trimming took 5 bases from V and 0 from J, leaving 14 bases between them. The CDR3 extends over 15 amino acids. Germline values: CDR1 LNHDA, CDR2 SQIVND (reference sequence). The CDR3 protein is CASSEAGASSYEQYF. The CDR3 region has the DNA TGTGCCAGTAGTGAAGCTGGGGCGAGCTCCTACGAGCAGTACTTC.

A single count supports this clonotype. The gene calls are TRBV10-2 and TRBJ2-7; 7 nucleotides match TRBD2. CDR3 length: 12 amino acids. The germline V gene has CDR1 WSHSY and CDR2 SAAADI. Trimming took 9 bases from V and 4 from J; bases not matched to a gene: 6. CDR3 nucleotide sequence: TGCGCCAGAGGGAGGGATCCGTACGAGCAGTACTTC. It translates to CARGRDPYEQYF.

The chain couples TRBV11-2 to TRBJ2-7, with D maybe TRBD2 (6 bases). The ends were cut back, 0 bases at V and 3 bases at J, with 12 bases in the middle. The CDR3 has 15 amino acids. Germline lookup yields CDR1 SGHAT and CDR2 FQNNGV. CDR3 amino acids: CASSLDPLGGYEQYF. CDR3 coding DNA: TGTGCCAGCAGCTTAGATCCGCTGGGGGGCTACGAGCAGTACTTC. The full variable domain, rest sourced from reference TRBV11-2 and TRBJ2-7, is EAGVAQSPRYKIIEKRQSVAFWCNPISGHATLYWYQQILGQGPKLLIQFQNNGVVDDSQLPKDRFSAERLKGVDSTLKIQPAKLEDSAVYLCASSLDPLGGYEQYFGPGTRLTVT.